This T cell receptor (beta chain) emerged from a study of graft-versus-host responses after intestinal transplantation. Notes on this clone: Its antigen is currently unknown.

Assay used: immunoSEQ multiplex PCR; TCRdb lists only in-frame clones, some missing. Altogether 120,000 or so clones are present, 93% being singletons, with the ten largest covering around 0.49%. This receptor was taken from a human donor who received an intestinal transplant. The material sequenced was unstimulated CD8+ T cells sorted from spleen or lymph node cells, taken before intestinal transplant.

The CDR3 DNA reads TGTGCCAGCAGCTTTTACGGTTCACCCCTCCACTTT. Translating it yields CASSFYGSPLHF. The J gene is TRBJ1-6, the V gene TRBV7-9; no clear D. The ends were cut back, 3 bases at V and 9 bases at J, with 6 bases in the middle. There are 12 residues in the CDR3. The germline V gene encodes CDR1 SEHNR and CDR2 FQNEAQ (reference sequence).